The 13 T cell receptor beta chains reported below all come from one sample, sequenced in a study of identical twins. TCRdb passed the 5' RACE reads through MiXCR, listing each CDR3 protein once. The table shows nearly 650,000 distinct CDR3 sequences, with about 7% occurring only once. This same sample was also part of a study on yellow fever vaccine responses in identical twins.

Sequencing was done on a sample of PBMCs. These receptors were obtained from a young woman in good health.

This clonotype was seen a few times. The V gene is TRBV20-1, the J gene TRBJ2-3; 8 bases align to TRBD2. This CDR3 is built from 16 residues. Per the germline V gene, CDR1 is DFQATT and CDR2 is SNEGSKA (reference sequence). V dropped 0 bases and J dropped 4; count of bases not matched to a gene: 9. The CDR3 loop reads CSARDLRLARPDTQYF. The CDR3 nucleotides read TGCAGTGCTAGAGATTTGCGACTAGCGCGGCCAGATACGCAGTATTTT.

V and J are TRBV6-4 and TRBJ2-3; 9 bases line up with TRBD2. Losses at the gene ends were 9 bases for V and 0 bases for J; bases not matched to a gene: 7. Germline CDR1 MRHNA, CDR2 SNTAGT. This CDR3 comprises 15 residues. CDR3 amino acids: CASMGLADSTDTQYF. The CDR3 DNA follows: TGTGCCAGTATGGGACTAGCAGATAGCACAGATACGCAGTATTTT.

This clonotype has only a few counts. The CDR3, as DNA: TGCGCCAGCAGACCGGGGGGACCTACAGGGGGCACTGAAGCTTTCTTT. This gives the protein CASRPGGPTGGTEAFF. The chain links TRBV5-1 to TRBJ1-1; 8 positions match TRBD1. The CDR3 has 16 residues. J gave up 4 bases and V 5 bases, and 13 bases lay outside the gene matches. Germline-derived CDR1 and CDR2 are SGHRS and YFSETQ.

This chain uses TRBV10-3 with TRBJ1-1; TRBD1 matches 10 bases. Germline-derived CDR1 and CDR2 are ENHRY and SYGVKD. This CDR3 region has 15 residues. J gave up 5 bases and V 3 bases, and 6 bases lay outside the gene matches. Here the CDR3 reads CAISDDMDRGTEAFF. For the CDR3, the DNA is TGTGCCATCAGTGATGACATGGACAGGGGGACTGAAGCTTTCTTT.

This clonotype has a handful of counts. The chain recombines TRBV20-1 with TRBJ1-2; D is uncertain. Germline V gene lookup returns CDR1 DFQATT and CDR2 SNEGSKA (reference sequence). CDR3 length equals 13 residues. V lost 3 bases, J lost 3 bases, and 11 bases lay in between. The chain's CDR3 is CSASRPSDYGYTF. CDR3 sequence (DNA): TGCAGTGCTAGCCGGCCTTCGGACTATGGCTACACCTTC.

This clonotype was seen only a few times. CDR3 sequence reads: CASSPHSYGYTF. The CDR3 nucleotides are TGTGCCAGCTCACCGCACTCCTATGGCTACACCTTC. This chain uses TRBV18 with TRBJ1-2; D is undetermined. Trimming removed 3 bases from V and 4 bases from J, with 6 bases in between. From germline, CDR1 is KGHSH and CDR2 LQKENI. This CDR3 is built from 12 residues. The full variable domain, its missing parts supplied by reference TRBV18 and TRBJ1-2, is NAGVMQNPRHLVRRRGQEARLRCSPMKGHSHVYWYRQLPEEGLKFMVYLQKENIIDESGMPKERFSAEFPKEGPSILRIQQVVRGDSAAYFCASSPHSYGYTFGSGTRLTVV.

The chain's CDR3 is CASTKARLAGNNEQFF. CDR3 nucleotide sequence: TGTGCCAGCACCAAAGCAAGACTAGCGGGGAACAATGAGCAGTTCTTC. The rearrangement joins TRBV3-1 to TRBJ2-1; 11 bases agree with TRBD2. V trimming: 7 bases; J trimming: 5 bases; junction bases outside the gene matches: 10. The CDR3 is 16 amino acids. Germline-derived CDR1 and CDR2 are LGHDT and YNNKEL (reference sequence).

The chain recombines TRBV4-2 with TRBJ2-2; D is possibly TRBD1 or TRBD2 (5 bases each). Germline values: CDR1 LGHNA, CDR2 YNFKEQ. The CDR3 is 16 amino acids. The V end lost 2 bases, the J end lost 0 bases, and 10 bases lay between the germline ends. This CDR3 is CASSQLGASNTGELFF. CDR3 nucleotide sequence: TGTGCCAGCAGCCAACTCGGGGCTTCGAACACCGGGGAGCTGTTTTTT.

The CDR3 reads CASSLLRDIRNEQFF. DNA of the CDR3: TGTGCCAGCAGTTTACTCAGGGACATCCGCAATGAGCAGTTCTTC. The chain is built from TRBV28 and TRBJ2-1; tentatively, D is TRBD1 (6 bases). This CDR3 has 15 residues. Germline assignment: CDR1 MDHEN and CDR2 SYDVKM. The germline V and J ends were trimmed by 2 bases and 6 bases, with 14 bases remaining between them.

This clonotype came up a few times. CDR3 DNA: TGTGCCAGCGGGGGGGGGACATCTTACAATGAGCAGTTCTTC. Its protein product is CASGGGTSYNEQFF. This chain uses TRBV7-9 with TRBJ2-1, with D possibly matching TRBD2 (7 bases). The germline V gene has CDR1 SEHNR and CDR2 FQNEAQ (reference sequence). There are 14 residues in the CDR3. Trimming removed 8 bases from V and 4 bases from J, with 15 bases in between.

This clonotype was detected a few times. The chain joins TRBV27 to TRBJ2-5; maybe TRBD1 (5 bases). CDR1 and CDR2 (germline): MNHEY, SMNVEV (reference sequence). V dropped 3 bases and J dropped 2 bases, with 10 bases sitting between them. This CDR3 region has 14 residues. CDR3 DNA sequence: TGTGCCAGCAGTTTGGCAGGGTGGCAAGAGACCCAGTACTTC. Protein: CASSLAGWQETQYF.

V is TRBV20-1 and J is TRBJ2-1; TRBD2 aligns across 14 bases. The CDR3 length is 15 residues. V trimming: 4 bases; J trimming: 10 bases; junction bases outside the gene matches: 9. Looked up from germline, CDR1 is DFQATT and CDR2 is SNEGSKA (reference sequence). The CDR3 protein is CSATRLAGGPGEQFF. The CDR3 region has the DNA TGCAGTGCTACTCGACTAGCGGGGGGGCCAGGCGAGCAGTTCTTC.

This clonotype was picked up a small number of times. The chain recombines TRBV4-2 with TRBJ2-7; D possibly uses TRBD1 or TRBD2 (5 bases each). The CDR3 consists of 16 residues. In germline, CDR1 is LGHNA, CDR2 YNFKEQ. Trimming stripped 1 base from V and 0 bases from J, with 13 bases between. CDR3 in DNA: TGTGCCAGCAGCCAAGGGGGACCGTTAAGCTCCTACGAGCAGTACTTC. Amino acids: CASSQGGPLSSYEQYF.